A selection of T cell receptor beta chains follows, all from one sample in a study of identical twins. TCRdb fed the 5' RACE reads into MiXCR, producing one record per CDR3 protein. Of about 890,000 distinct CDR3 sequences in the sample, roughly 12% were seen once. These data also formed part of another study, on yellow fever vaccine responses in identical twins.

Input material: PBMCs. The receptors here all came from a young woman in good health. CDR3s include the opening cysteine and the closing phenylalanine or tryptophan. A D gene is named only where the DNA matches it firmly. Only part of the rows carry a size: once, few, many, or a class if the clone is expanded.

V	size	D	J	DNA	CDR3
TRBV5-1	.	.	TRBJ2-3	TGCGCCAGCAGCACCGGACAGGGAGGGACAGATACGCAGTATTTT	CASSTGQGGTDTQYF
TRBV21-1	few	.	TRBJ2-3	TGTGCCAGCAGCAAAGCGACTAGCGGGATCACAGATACGCAGTATTTT	CASSKATSGITDTQYF
TRBV5-1	many	.	TRBJ2-1	TGCGCCAGCAGACCACGTAGAGGGCCCCTGGAACAGTTCTTC	CASRPRRGPLEQFF
TRBV6-1	few	TRBD1	TRBJ1-6	TGTGCCAGCACCTTAGACGGGACAGGGAATTCACCCCTCCACTTT	CASTLDGTGNSPLHF
TRBV19	few	TRBD2	TRBJ2-3	TGTGCCAGTACATCCACGGGGGGGAGCACAGATACGCAGTATTTT	CASTSTGGSTDTQYF
TRBV5-1	few	.	TRBJ2-2	TGCGCCAGCAGCTTCTCTTTCTCGGGCACCGGGGAGCTGTTTTTT	CASSFSFSGTGELFF
TRBV3-1	.	TRBD2	TRBJ2-3	TGCGCCAGCAGCCAGGAAGGACTAGGCACAGATACGCAGTATTTT	CASSQEGLGTDTQYF
TRBV4-1	few	TRBD1	TRBJ2-1	TGCGCCAGCAGCCAAGACCGGACAGGGGGCTTCTACAATGAGCAGTTCTTC	CASSQDRTGGFYNEQFF
TRBV9	few	.	TRBJ1-6	TGTGCCAGCAGTGGAACAGAAGAATTAAATTCACCCCTCCACTTT	CASSGTEELNSPLHF
TRBV5-6	.	TRBD1	TRBJ2-5	TGTGCCAGCAGCAGGACAGGGGACCTAGAGACCCAGTACTTC	CASSRTGDLETQYF
TRBV20-1	few	TRBD1	TRBJ2-1	TGCAGTGCTAGAGATATAGGGACAGTCTCCTACAATGAGCAGTTCTTC	CSARDIGTVSYNEQFF
TRBV14	few	.	TRBJ2-3	TGTGCCAGCAGCCAAGATGAGTGGAGGGGCGCCCCAGATACGCAGTATTTT	CASSQDEWRGAPDTQYF
TRBV7-9	few	TRBD1	TRBJ1-6	TGTGCCAGCAGCCCAAGTACCTGGGACAGGGGGCCTTCACCCCTCCACTTT	CASSPSTWDRGPSPLHF
TRBV9	few	.	TRBJ2-7	TGTGCCAGCAGCGTAGGCGGGCCTCCTACCTACGAGCAGTACTTC	CASSVGGPPTYEQYF
TRBV15	many	TRBD1	TRBJ1-6	TGTGCCACCAGCAGATACAGGGGGCCTTCACCCCTCCACTTT	CATSRYRGPSPLHF
TRBV12-3/TRBV12-4	many	TRBD1	TRBJ1-4	TGTGCCAGCAGCCCGACCCAGGGGGCGATGGGGGAAAAACTGTTTTTT	CASSPTQGAMGEKLFF
TRBV11-2	.	TRBD2	TRBJ2-7	TGTGCCAGCAGCTACCCCGGGACTAGCGGGCGAGGGGCCTACGAGCAGTACTTC	CASSYPGTSGRGAYEQYF
TRBV5-1	many	TRBD1	TRBJ2-1	TGCGCCAGCATCCCCCAGGGGGCTAGTTACAATGAGCAGTTCTTC	CASIPQGASYNEQFF